Included here is one T cell receptor (beta chain) sequence, with context. Its antigen is still unknown. Sequencing used immunoSEQ multiplex PCR; TCRdb keeps in-frame clones, though not all of them. The repertoire has about 120,000 clones, 90% of them found once; the top ten carry about 0.18%. This sample stems from a study of graft-versus-host responses after intestinal transplantation. Study-wide background: Recipients were all induced with anti-thymocyte globulin, then given tacrolimus and steroids for two to three years.

Germline CDR1 and CDR2: SGHRS and YFSETQ. The CDR3 length is 19 residues. Germline trimming cut 3 bases from V and 1 base from J; bases unmatched to any gene: 9. The TCR originated in a human donor who received an intestinal transplant. The material sequenced was unstimulated CD4+ T cells sorted from spleen or lymph node cells, taken before intestinal transplant. This sequence joins TRBV5-1 and TRBJ2-1; TRBD2 agrees at 14 bases. The CDR3: CASSSNPTSGGVSYNEQFF. In nucleotides, the CDR3 is TGCGCCAGCAGCTCTAATCCGACTAGCGGGGGGGTTTCCTACAATGAGCAGTTCTTC.